The 26 T cell receptor beta chains in this list originate from one sample, sequenced in a study of OX40 agonist ivuxolimab in advanced cancers. The repertoire was sequenced with immunoSEQ multiplex PCR; TCRdb's copy has only in-frame clones and lacks some. This sample has tens of thousands of clones, with 92% found just once. The sequencing here drew on CD4+ or CD8+ T cells sorted from blood, taken in a trial of the OX40 agonist ivuxolimab. The receptors originated from an adult with an advanced solid tumor such as melanoma, head and neck, liver or kidney cancer.

The chain links TRBV28 to TRBJ1-1; D gene uncertain. Germline CDR1 reads MDHEN; CDR2 reads SYDVKM. The CDR3 is made up of 13 amino acids. V gave up 3 bases and J gave up 3 bases, with 8 bases separating them. CDR3: CASSFVLYTEAFF. CDR3 DNA: TGTGCCAGCAGTTTCGTCCTCTACACTGAAGCTTTCTTT.

The chain employs TRBV6-1 and TRBJ2-7; TRBD1 agrees at 8 bases. Germline CDR1 MNHNS, CDR2 SASEGT. V lost 6 bases to trimming and J lost 5 bases; unmatched junction nucleotides: 9. There are 14 residues in the CDR3. The CDR3 sequence: CASREPGQDHEQYF. The CDR3 DNA sequence: TGTGCCAGCAGGGAGCCGGGACAGGACCACGAGCAGTACTTC.

The chain carries TRBV7-9 and TRBJ2-1, with D possibly being TRBD2 (6 bases). The CDR3 length is 14 residues. Germline assignment: CDR1 SEHNR and CDR2 FQNEAQ (reference sequence). The V end lost 3 bases, the J end lost 12 bases, and 18 bases lay between the germline ends. CDR3 amino acids: CASSFGFAEAGQFF. CDR3 DNA: TGTGCCAGCAGCTTCGGCTTTGCAGAAGCGGGGCAGTTCTTC.

This sequence joins TRBV5-1 and TRBJ1-2; 8 bases match TRBD1. Germline CDR1 is SGHRS and CDR2 is YFSETQ. V lost 4 bases, J lost 4 bases, and 9 bases stayed unmatched. There are 15 residues in the CDR3. The CDR3: CASSQESTGAYGYTF. DNA of the CDR3: TGCGCCAGCAGCCAGGAATCGACAGGGGCCTATGGCTACACCTTC.

CDR3 protein: CASSNTGGLSTEAFF. The CDR3 DNA reads as TGTGCCAGCAGCAACACTGGGGGGTTAAGCACTGAAGCTTTCTTT. The V and J genes are TRBV11-2 and TRBJ1-1; a possible D gene is TRBD1 (5 bases). V dropped 5 bases and J dropped 4 bases, with 17 bases sitting between them. CDR1 and CDR2 from the germline V gene are SGHAT and FQNNGV. The CDR3 loop spans 15 amino acids.

V is TRBV18 and J is TRBJ1-6; 8 bases align to TRBD1. This CDR3 region has 15 residues. Trimming removed 6 bases from V and 5 bases from J; junction bases left unmatched: 6. CDR1 and CDR2 (germline): KGHSH, LQKENI. CDR3 residues: CASSVGQGDNSPLHF. CDR3 in DNA: TGTGCCAGCTCCGTCGGACAGGGAGATAATTCACCCCTCCACTTT.

The rearrangement joins TRBV2 to TRBJ1-1, with 7 bases matching TRBD1. Germline assignment: CDR1 SNHLY and CDR2 FYNNEI. The CDR3 totals 14 residues. V dropped 4 bases and J dropped 7; count of bases not matched to a gene: 9. For the CDR3, the DNA is TGTGCCAGCAGTGGGGGACAGCTGGTAGGTGAAGCTTTCTTT. The encoded protein is CASSGGQLVGEAFF.

This clone was observed a handful of times. V is TRBV25-1 and J is TRBJ1-4; D is unresolved. The CDR3 contains 11 residues. The germline CDR1 and CDR2 sequences are MGHDK and SYGVNS. Trimming shortened V by 2 bases and J by 13 bases, and 8 bases separated the two germline ends. CDR3 DNA sequence: TGTGCCAGCAGTGAAGGGGTGGCACTGTTTTTT. Its translation is CASSEGVALFF.

The chain joins TRBV9 to TRBJ2-1, with D hard to call. The germline CDR1 and CDR2 sequences are SGDLS and YYNGEE. Trimming pared 0 bases from V and 6 bases from J, leaving 16 bases between. The CDR3 consists of 16 residues. For the CDR3, the DNA is TGTGCCAGCAGCGTAGGGACCGCAACCCGCGGCAATGAGCAGTTCTTC. Translation: CASSVGTATRGNEQFF. The full variable domain, completed using reference TRBV9 and TRBJ2-1, is DSGVTQTPKHLITATGQRVTLRCSPRSGDLSVYWYQQSLDQGLQFLIQYYNGEERAKGNILERFSAQQFPDLHSELNLSSLELGDSALYFCASSVGTATRGNEQFFGPGTRLTVL.

Here the CDR3 DNA reads TGTGCCAGCAGTTTATACTCCGGGGCGGGGGCTGGCAATCAGCCCCAGCATTTT. Amino acids: CASSLYSGAGAGNQPQHF. The chain couples TRBV27 to TRBJ1-5, with D tentatively TRBD1 (6 bases). Per germline, CDR1 MNHEY and CDR2 SMNVEV (reference sequence). The CDR3 has 18 residues. V lost 1 base and J 2 bases, leaving 18 bases between the germline ends.

The rearrangement uses TRBV6-5 and TRBJ1-6; D is undetermined. Per the germline V gene, CDR1 is MNHEY and CDR2 is SVGAGI. Deletions cut 7 bases from V and 6 bases from J, with 7 bases between. The CDR3 has 12 amino acids. The CDR3 protein is CASNRINSPLHF. The CDR3, as DNA: TGTGCCAGCAACCGTATTAATTCACCCCTCCACTTT.

The V gene is TRBV27, the J gene TRBJ1-5; D may be TRBD1 (6 bases). The V gene lost 9 bases and the J gene lost 2 bases, with 11 bases spanning the gap. The CDR3 is 13 amino acids. Germline V gene data show CDR1 as MNHEY and CDR2 as SMNVEV (reference sequence). In nucleotides, the CDR3 is TGTGCCAGTCAAGACAGGCGCAATCAGCCCCAGCATTTT. The encoded protein is CASQDRRNQPQHF.

This chain uses TRBV12-2 with TRBJ1-3. TRBV12-2 counts as a pseudogene. This CDR3 spans 17 amino acids. The CDR3 region has the DNA TGTGCAAGTCGCTTAGGCGCAACGAGGGCCTCTGGAAACACCATATATTTT. Amino acid sequence: CASRLGATRASGNTIYF.

The chain is built from TRBV27 and TRBJ1-1; unclear D gene. The CDR3 covers 13 residues. V was clipped by 2 bases and J by 3 bases, with 7 bases between them. CDR1 is MNHEY, CDR2 SMNVEV, per germline (reference sequence). CDR3: CASSLVRDTEAFF. CDR3 sequence (DNA): TGTGCCAGCAGTTTAGTGCGAGACACTGAAGCTTTCTTT.

The CDR3 DNA reads as TGTGCCAGCAGCCCCCCGTACGGAAACACCATATATTTT. As protein: CASSPPYGNTIYF. The chain employs TRBV11-3 and TRBJ1-3; D is ambiguous. There are 13 residues in the CDR3. V was clipped by 5 bases and J by 4 bases, with 9 bases between them. Germline lookup yields CDR1 SGHNT and CDR2 YENEEA. The whole variable domain, filled in from reference TRBV11-3 and TRBJ1-3, reads EAGVVQSPRYKIIEKKQPVAFWCNPISGHNTLYWYLQNLGQGPELLIRYENEEAVDDSQLPKDRFSAERLKGVDSTLKIQPAELGDSAVYLCASSPPYGNTIYFGEGSWLTVV.

The CDR3 region is CASSPKVRGLNQPQHF. As DNA, the CDR3 is TGTGCCAGCAGCCCCAAAGTCCGTGGTCTCAATCAGCCCCAGCATTTT. V gene TRBV7-8 combines with J gene TRBJ1-5; D not certain. The CDR3 covers 16 residues. From germline, CDR1 is SGHVS and CDR2 FQNEAQ. The V and J ends lost 5 bases and 3 bases respectively, with 17 bases between them.

V usage is TRBV5-1 and J usage is TRBJ2-7, with D possibly called TRBD1 or TRBD2 (5 bases each). The CDR3 totals 16 residues. The germline V gene encodes CDR1 SGHRS and CDR2 YFSETQ. Trimming removed 2 bases at V and 3 bases at J, with 18 bases between. For the CDR3, the DNA is TGCGCCAGCAGCTTAGGACGACCCCTGGGGGTCTACGAGCAGTACTTC. It specifies CASSLGRPLGVYEQYF.

This clone has only one observation. This chain connects TRBV27 to TRBJ2-5; 7 bases map to TRBD2. V gave up 5 bases and J gave up 11 bases; unmatched junction bases: 14. This CDR3 has 14 amino acids. CDR1 and CDR2 (germline): MNHEY, SMNVEV (reference sequence). CDR3 loop: CASSAGRGSWEQYF. The DNA of the CDR3 is TGTGCCAGCAGTGCAGGGAGGGGCTCGTGGGAGCAGTACTTC.

J is TRBJ2-7 and V is TRBV29-1; D is possibly TRBD2 (6 bases). The germline V and J ends were trimmed by 4 bases and 3 bases, with 10 bases remaining between them. Looked up from germline, CDR1 is SQVTM and CDR2 is ANQGSEA. The CDR3 is 12 residues long. The CDR3 DNA sequence: TGCAGCGTTGTCGGGGGAAGCTACGAGCAGTACTTC. Translated: CSVVGGSYEQYF.

In DNA form, the CDR3 reads TGCGCCAGCAGCCAAGGGAAGCGGGAGTACCGCAATGAGCAGTTCTTC. Translation gives CASSQGKREYRNEQFF. The V and J genes are TRBV4-1 and TRBJ2-1; the match to TRBD2 covers 8 bases. The trim removed 1 base at V and 6 bases at J, leaving 8 bases unmatched. This CDR3 comprises 16 residues. Looked up from germline, CDR1 is MGHRA and CDR2 is YSYEKL.

The CDR3 spells CASSPNERGWDTEAFF. The CDR3 nucleotides are TGTGCCAGCTCACCGAATGAAAGGGGATGGGACACTGAAGCTTTCTTT. This rearrangement joins TRBV18 to TRBJ1-1, with D perhaps matching TRBD1 (5 bases). From germline, CDR1 is KGHSH and CDR2 LQKENI. Trimming removed 3 bases at V and 3 bases at J, with 17 bases between. CDR3 size: 16 residues.

This clone was detected once. The V gene is TRBV9, the J gene TRBJ2-1, with 8 bases lining up with TRBD2. Unmatched junction bases numbered 4, after V lost 2 bases and J lost 3 bases. Germline lookup yields CDR1 SGDLS and CDR2 YYNGEE. This CDR3 has 15 amino acids. The CDR3 DNA follows: TGTGCCAGCAGCGTCGGACTAGCAGACTACAATGAGCAGTTCTTC. It encodes CASSVGLADYNEQFF.

V usage is TRBV30 and J usage is TRBJ1-5; D gene uncertain. With 0 bases removed from V and 5 bases from J, the gap between germline ends came to 11 bases. The germline V gene has CDR1 GTSNPN and CDR2 SVGIG (reference sequence). CDR3 length: 14 residues. CDR3 amino acids: CAWSVLTGDQPQHF. The CDR3 DNA reads TGTGCCTGGAGTGTATTAACGGGTGATCAGCCCCAGCATTTT.

The rearrangement links TRBV5-1 to TRBJ2-5; D tentatively fits TRBD1 or TRBD2 (5 bases each). CDR1 and CDR2 from the germline V gene are SGHRS and YFSETQ. Trimming stripped 5 bases from V and 4 bases from J, with 18 bases between. The CDR3 is 15 residues long. The CDR3 DNA reads TGCGCCAGCAGTAAGACGGCGCCAGGGAGAGAGACCCAGTACTTC. Protein: CASSKTAPGRETQYF.

This rearrangement joins TRBV5-1 to TRBJ2-5, with D perhaps being TRBD1 or TRBD2 (5 bases each). The CDR3 length is 13 residues. CDR1 is SGHRS, CDR2 YFSETQ, per germline. Trimming took 2 bases from V and 4 from J, leaving 9 bases between them. CDR3 protein: CASSFRDAETQYF. In DNA, the CDR3 is TGCGCCAGCAGCTTCCGGGACGCAGAGACCCAGTACTTC. Filled out from reference TRBV5-1 and TRBJ2-5, the complete variable domain reads KAGVTQTPRYLIKTRGQQVTLSCSPISGHRSVSWYQQTPGQGLQFLFEYFSETQRNKGNFPGRFSGRQFSNSRSEMNVSTLELGDSALYLCASSFRDAETQYFGPGTRLLVL.

The chain combines TRBV5-1 with TRBJ2-1; 9 bases are a match to TRBD1. From germline, CDR1 is SGHRS and CDR2 YFSETQ. This CDR3 region has 16 residues. V was clipped by 5 bases and J by 1 base; unmatched bases: 7. The CDR3 region has the DNA TGCGCCAGCAGGCAGGGGACAGGGACATCCTACAATGAGCAGTTCTTC. Encoded protein: CASRQGTGTSYNEQFF.